A selection of T cell receptor beta chains follows, all from one sample in a study of cytomegalovirus exposure and HLA in healthy donors. Clones were sequenced by immunoSEQ multiplex PCR, and TCRdb holds only the in-frame ones, with some missing. The repertoire has over 120,000 clones, 77% of them found once; the top ten carry 3% to 5%. Input material: PBMCs. Receptors were obtained from a male donor in good health and CMV-seronegative. Both conserved end residues are part of each CDR3. Fields, in order: CDR3 protein, CDR3 DNA, V gene, J gene, D gene, clone size. A D gene is named only where the DNA matches it firmly. The listing skips clone size in some rows; elsewhere it reads once, few, many or a size class.

CASSPGGGTEAFF	TGTGCCAGCAGCCCGGGAGGGGGCACTGAAGCTTTCTTT	TRBV11-3	TRBJ1-1	-	once
CASSEPISTSRIEQYF	TGTGCCAGCAGCGAGCCCATTAGTACCTCGAGAATTGAGCAGTACTTC	TRBV7-9	TRBJ2-7	-	-
CASSPRSTGSSYEQYF	TGCGCCAGCAGCCCCCGTTCGACAGGGAGCTCCTACGAGCAGTACTTC	TRBV5-1	TRBJ2-7	TRBD1	few
CASGVQGYGYTF	TGTGCCAGCGGTGTACAGGGCTATGGCTACACCTTC	TRBV28	TRBJ1-2	-	-
CASSRGGRYEQYF	TGTGCCTCGAGCCGAGGGGGAAGGTACGAGCAGTACTTC	TRBV7-9	TRBJ2-7	-	-
CASSTLRASSYNEQFF	TGTGCCAGCTCGACTCTCAGGGCCAGCTCCTACAATGAGCAGTTCTTC	TRBV18	TRBJ2-1	-	-
CASGRDTYQPQHF	TGTGCCAGCGGGAGGGACACTTATCAGCCCCAGCATTTT	TRBV27	TRBJ1-5	-	-
CASSYSAGGVYEQYF	TGTGCCAGCAGTTACTCGGCGGGGGGGGTGTACGAGCAGTACTTC	TRBV6-5	TRBJ2-7	TRBD2	-
CASSFVAGGLHNEQFF	TGTGCCAGCAGCTTTGTAGCGGGAGGCCTCCACAATGAGCAGTTCTTC	TRBV13	TRBJ2-1	TRBD2	-
CASSLPNDGGGYTF	TGCGCCAGCAGCCTGCCGAACGATGGCGGTGGCTACACCTTC	TRBV5-1	TRBJ1-2	-	-
CASSLDSIGGETQYF	TGTGCCAGCAGTTTAGACTCAATCGGCGGGGAGACCCAGTACTTC	TRBV27	TRBJ2-5	-	-
CSVGDRALNQPQHF	TGCAGCGTTGGGGACAGGGCCCTAAATCAGCCCCAGCATTTT	TRBV29-1	TRBJ1-5	TRBD1	-
CASSYTGNQPQHF	TGTGCCAGCAGTTATACGGGGAATCAGCCCCAGCATTTT	TRBV6-6	TRBJ1-5	-	-
CASSQLTSVETQYF	TGCGCCAGCAGCCAACTCACGAGCGTCGAGACCCAGTACTTC	TRBV4-1	TRBJ2-5	-	-
CAISESKERDNYGYTF	TGTGCCATCAGTGAGTCGAAGGAGAGGGATAACTATGGCTACACCTTC	TRBV10-3	TRBJ1-2	-	-
CASSTRQGRTEAFF	TGTGCCAGCAGCACCCGACAGGGGAGAACTGAAGCTTTCTTT	TRBV11-2	TRBJ1-1	TRBD1	-
CAISGGYEQYF	TGTGCCATCAGTGGAGGATACGAGCAGTACTTC	TRBV10-3	TRBJ2-7	-	-
CASSPDRAEKLFF	TGTGCCAGCAGCCCGGACAGGGCGGAAAAACTGTTTTTT	TRBV7-6	TRBJ1-4	TRBD1	once
CASTDGQGRKQFF	TGTGCCAGCACCGATGGGCAGGGCCGGAAGCAGTTCTTC	TRBV11-2	TRBJ2-1	-	-
CASSPEAPNGYGYTF	TGTGCCAGTAGCCCGGAGGCTCCTAACGGGTATGGCTACACCTTC	TRBV19	TRBJ1-2	-	-
CASGLLAGVREQYF	TGTGCCAGCGGGCTGTTAGCCGGGGTGCGGGAGCAGTACTTC	TRBV6-1	TRBJ2-7	-	-
CASTPGEGAYEQYF	TGTGCCAGTACCCCAGGGGAGGGGGCCTACGAGCAGTACTTC	TRBV19	TRBJ2-7	-	-
CASSLEQGRNEQFF	TGTGCTAGCAGCTTAGAACAGGGGAGAAATGAGCAGTTCTTC	TRBV7-7	TRBJ2-1	TRBD1	-
CASSLTGQGATEAFF	TGTGCCAGCAGCTTAACGGGGCAGGGGGCCACTGAAGCTTTCTTT	TRBV7-3	TRBJ1-1	TRBD1	-